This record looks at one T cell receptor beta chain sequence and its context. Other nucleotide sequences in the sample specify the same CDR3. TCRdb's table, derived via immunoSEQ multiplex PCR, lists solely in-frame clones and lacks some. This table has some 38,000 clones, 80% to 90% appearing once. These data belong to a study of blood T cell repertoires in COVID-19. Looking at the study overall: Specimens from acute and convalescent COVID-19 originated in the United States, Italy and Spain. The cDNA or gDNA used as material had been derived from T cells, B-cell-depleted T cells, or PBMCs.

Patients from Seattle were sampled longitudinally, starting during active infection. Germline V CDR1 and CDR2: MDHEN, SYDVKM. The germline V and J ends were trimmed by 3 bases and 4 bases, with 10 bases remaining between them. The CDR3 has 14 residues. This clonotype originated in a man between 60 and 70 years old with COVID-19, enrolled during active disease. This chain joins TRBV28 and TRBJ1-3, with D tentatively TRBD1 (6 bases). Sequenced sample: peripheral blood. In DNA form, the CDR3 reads TGTGCCAGCAGTTTGACAGGTTACGGAAACACCATATATTTT. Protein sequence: CASSLTGYGNTIYF.